This T cell receptor (beta chain) was documented in a study of blood T cell repertoires in COVID-19. Study context: Acute-phase and convalescent COVID-19 samples originated in the United States, Italy and Spain. Sources were T cells, B-cell-depleted T cells, or PBMCs; the material itself was cDNA or gDNA.

Original analysis: Amplification from reference gene primers served as the basis for estimated nucleated cell counts. Repertoires were generated with immunoSEQ multiplex PCR, while TCRdb's copy carries only in-frame clones and drops some. The V and J calls and clone size come from that table; D and trimming were worked out from the DNA. The data contain fewer than 300,000 clones, 86% of them singletons. Sequences were obtained from peripheral blood. The TCR originated in a man aged 35 to 55 who had recovered from COVID-19.

The CDR3 region has the DNA TGTGCCAGCAGCTTGAGCGCTGGACTGAACTACGAGCAGTACTTC. The encoded protein is CASSLSAGLNYEQYF. The rearrangement uses TRBV7-6 and TRBJ2-7; weak D call: TRBD2 (5 bases). Germline CDR1 is SGHVS and CDR2 is FNYEAQ. V lost 3 bases and J 3 bases, leaving 15 bases between the germline ends. This CDR3 has 15 residues.